The T cell receptor beta chain described here comes from a study of post-analysis software for immune sequencing data. Each TCR beta cDNA library carried unique molecular identifiers. In TCRdb, the PCR reads were re-called with MiXCR into one record per CDR3 protein. The sample shows about 190,000 distinct CDR3 sequences, 25% to 30% of them seen only once. Concerning this clonotype: No antigen is known for it.

Study-wide findings and caveats: Elevated frequency relative to controls characterized about 5 TRBV segments in patients, TRBV5-6, TRBV5-1 and TRBV20-1 among them.

CDR1 and CDR2 from the germline V gene are MDHEN and SYDVKM. The CDR3 has 13 residues. V was cut by 6 bases and J by 5 bases, with 11 bases left in between. The sample taken for sequencing was blood. The clonotype originates from a girl under 18 with multiple sclerosis. The gene calls are TRBV28 and TRBJ2-4; either TRBD1 or TRBD2 may fit D (6 bases each). The chain's CDR3 is CASRGGGENIQYF. DNA for the CDR3: TGTGCCAGCAGGGGGGGCGGCGAAAACATTCAGTACTTC.